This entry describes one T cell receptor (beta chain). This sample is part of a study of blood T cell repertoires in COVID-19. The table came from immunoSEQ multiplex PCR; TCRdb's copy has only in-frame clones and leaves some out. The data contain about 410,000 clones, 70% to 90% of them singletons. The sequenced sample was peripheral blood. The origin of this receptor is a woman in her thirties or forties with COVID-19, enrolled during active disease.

CDR3 protein: CASSKQGWSQPQHF. DNA for the CDR3: TGTGCCAGTAGTAAACAGGGTTGGAGTCAGCCCCAGCATTTT. V usage is TRBV19 and J usage is TRBJ1-5; a possible D gene is TRBD1 (6 bases). The V gene lost 4 bases and the J gene lost 6 bases, with 13 bases spanning the gap. The CDR3 extends over 14 amino acids. Germline loops: CDR1 LNHDA, CDR2 SQIVND (reference sequence). The complete variable domain, with remaining parts taken from reference TRBV19 and TRBJ1-5, reads DGGITQSPKYLFRKEGQNVTLSCEQNLNHDAMYWYRQDPGQGLRLIYYSQIVNDFQKGDIAEGYSVSREKKESFPLTVTSAQKNPTAFYLCASSKQGWSQPQHFGDGTRLSIL.